Below are 2 T cell receptor beta chains sequenced from a single sample in a study of cytomegalovirus exposure and HLA in healthy donors. Measured with immunoSEQ multiplex PCR; TCRdb has only the in-frame clones, and not every one. The sample has about 190,000 clones; approximately 88% are singletons. Sequencing was done on a sample of PBMCs. The receptors shown here come from a man aged 18 to 30 in good health and CMV-seropositive.

This chain connects TRBV5-4 to TRBJ1-1; D is unresolved. The CDR3 extends over 12 amino acids. CDR1 and CDR2 from the germline V gene are SGHNT and YYREEE (reference sequence). V was clipped by 3 bases and J by 5 bases, with 8 bases between them. The CDR3 is CASSSGLTEAFF. CDR3 in DNA: TGTGCCAGCAGCTCTGGACTGACTGAAGCTTTCTTT.

The chain is built from TRBV28 and TRBJ2-1, with TRBD2 matching over 9 bases. CDR3 length: 14 amino acids. The germline V gene encodes CDR1 MDHEN and CDR2 SYDVKM. V gave up 6 bases and J gave up 10 bases; unmatched junction bases: 10. The CDR3 here is CASRPGLAQGEQFF. CDR3 sequence (DNA): TGTGCCAGCAGACCCGGACTAGCGCAAGGAGAGCAGTTCTTC.